This T cell receptor beta chain was recovered during a study of cytomegalovirus exposure and HLA in healthy donors. At the level of the study: A later analysis reported the 90 to 150 validation repertoires used the same platform as the approximately 700 first-cohort repertoires. Notes on the study in general: Cytomegalovirus association was listed for approximately 160 TCR beta chains. Subsequent analysis found a tendency for first-cohort TCR clusters to co-occur within the 120 or so validation repertoires.

The length of the CDR3 is 14 residues. The germline V and J ends were trimmed by 4 bases and 1 base, with 11 bases remaining between them. Germline assignment: CDR1 SNHLY and CDR2 FYNNEI. With respect to this clone: Its antigen is not identified.

Donors were drawn from the roughly 110-subject validation cohort, separate from the roughly 700-subject first cohort. Only in-frame clones appear in the TCRdb table, and some are missing; sequencing was by immunoSEQ multiplex PCR. The table has about 250,000 clones, about 88% seen once. The chain combines TRBV2 with TRBJ2-7; D call uncertain. The specimen was PBMCs. The receptor's source is a man aged 18 to 35 in good health and CMV-seropositive. CDR3 sequence (DNA): TGTGCCAGCAGTGTAACAGCTTATTCCTACGAGCAGTACTTC. This encodes CASSVTAYSYEQYF.